This T cell receptor beta chain was sequenced in a study of cytomegalovirus exposure and HLA in healthy donors (TCRdb year 2017). At the level of the whole study: An earlier analysis of around 600 of the donors reported approximately 290 Gb of sequence data and roughly 100 million unique TCR beta sequences from roughly 180 million T cells. Approximately 310 gigabases of sequencing data and approximately 84 million unique TCR sequences were included in an early release covering roughly 600 HLA-typed donors. Among the roughly 390 genotyped donors, around 81% belonged to the genetic ancestry cluster associated with self-reported Caucasian donors. The study was designed to test whether signatures of past pathogen exposure could be identified by cataloging public T cell receptors. Using immunosequencing, the study profiled T cell repertoires from 640 or so subjects and related those repertoires to cytomegalovirus serostatus. A separate validation cohort of roughly 130 different subjects was used in addition to the roughly 640-subject first cohort. High-throughput TCR immunosequencing, statistical association of individual TCRs with disease status, and machine learning were combined to predict cytomegalovirus infection status. A later analysis re-analyzed previously published TCR beta repertoires from roughly 630 donors and added high-resolution HLA genotyping to study TCR occurrence patterns. The later analysis used no new phenotypic data to find candidate immune exposures, relying instead on TCR beta sequences and their occurrence across donors. In an earlier analysis of 550 to 700 of the donors, high-throughput TCR beta sequencing was used to judge whether each TCR beta V gene segment behaved as functional or pseudogenic. Alongside the repertoire data, information on donor age, sex, ethnicity and CMV serostatus was compiled. Genome-wide SNP genotypes for about 65% of the 666 donors were used in a later genetic analysis, which treated that subset as a discovery cohort. All discovery cohort repertoires had been generated on a single sequencing platform. Class I and class II HLA loci were covered by the typing at four-digit resolution. Typing coverage varied by locus: roughly 629-630 donors for A, B, C, DRB1 and DQB1; about 520 for DQA1; approximately 570 for DPA1; about 450 for DPB1. A handful of DR-DQ haplotypes were handled as single units for association and clustering because linkage in the cohort was strong. Among approximately 370 genotyped donors of the cohort, an average of approximately 200,000 unique TCR beta nucleotide sequences was sequenced per donor, of which about 18% were non-productive. The study at large found these results: Some IMGT-functional V segments, including TRBV6-2 and TRBV6-3, could not be told apart with the 87-base-pair reads, so those segments were excluded. In vitro tests confirmed that a few of the cytomegalovirus-associated TCR beta chains recognize cytomegalovirus antigens. Because counts were too low, roughly 18 rarely observed V segments, including chromosome 9 orphons, were left out of the earlier analysis of a few hundred of the donors. Assigning TCR associations to individual alleles was difficult when HLA alleles, especially DR and DQ, strongly co-occurred. Presence/absence analyses assumed roughly uniform sequencing depth across donors, an assumption that may not hold. A further reported finding was that TCR beta sequences accurately predicted the HLA-A and HLA-B alleles for most subjects in the first cohort. In the study, approximately 160 TCR beta chains were listed as associated with cytomegalovirus. An earlier analysis of approximately 540 of the donors showed that most TCR beta V segments appeared in productive rearrangements either about 87% or about 30% of the time, which broadly matched IMGT annotations. A later genetic analysis associated a missense DCLRE1C variant with V-gene and J-gene trimming of TCR beta chains, and an independent cohort replicated the association. This cohort had only TCR beta chains sequenced, and the lack of alpha or paired-chain data limited which features could be detected. According to a later analysis, most CMV-associated TCR beta chains appeared to be HLA-restricted, and the HLA associations seemed to be driven largely by CMV exposure. At a false discovery rate of 0.05, a later analysis linked some 18,000 TCR beta sequences to specific HLA alleles. Most TCR sequences were observed very rarely across donors, whereas some public TCRs were present in many individuals. Because HLA typing was missing for some donors at each locus, association tests included only the typed subset. Correlated functional status among segregating V segments might reflect linkage disequilibrium, but an unknown experimental factor could not be ruled out. Compared with the 666-donor mean, donors in an Asian-associated ancestry cluster had fewer N-insertions in productive TCRs, according to a later genetic analysis. CMV serostatus was the only immune exposure information available for the cohort. In a later analysis, several top co-occurrence clusters were reported to appear linked to parvovirus B19, influenza, CMV and Epstein-Barr virus. The classifier was reported to diagnose cytomegalovirus status with high specificity and sensitivity in both the original and validation cohorts. A cluster of highly shared sequence variants was judged likely to be a technical artifact of the sequencing pipeline. According to a later analysis, TCR association rates differed among HLA loci, with DRB1 alleles showing the most associated TCRs and HLA-C alleles showing the fewest. A later analysis found that HLA-associated TCR beta chains were more clonally expanded and had lower generation probabilities than equally common non-associated chains. It was suggested by the authors that the approach could potentially be generalized to other disease states and immunological phenotypes.

About this clone itself: Its antigen target is currently unknown. No quality values exist for individual bases; no much larger clone is one base distant.

The cohort consisted of 666 healthy bone marrow donors. At the time of sampling, all cohort members were nominally healthy, though unrecorded immune exposures were likely present. The donor was CMV seropositive and belonged to the group of more than 250 seropositive cohort members. A peripheral blood sample was collected from each donor, and TCR beta sequencing was performed on peripheral blood mononuclear cells. The Qiagen DNeasy Blood Extraction Kit was used to extract genomic DNA from the blood cell samples. The CDR1 and CDR2 encoded by the germline V gene (reference sequence) are SEHNR and FQNEAQ. V loses 5 bases at its end and J loses 2 bases; junction bases beyond the gene matches: 2. The CDR3 sequence holds 14 residues, the cysteine and phenylalanine included. Of the read, only the CDR3 DNA is kept; its 42 bases are in frame from base 1. Libraries were prepared through the immunoSEQ multiplex PCR assay. The multiplex PCR relied on a mix of 60 forward primers for TCR Vbeta segments and 13 reverse primers for TCR Jbeta segments. The CDR3 region of rearranged TCR beta genes was amplified from genomic DNA with a multiplex PCR assay. Amplified TCR beta libraries were sequenced as 87-base-pair reads on the Illumina HiSeq System. From the authors' description of their analysis: Across the 670 or so repertoires, a later analysis counted some 81 million unique TCR beta chains, about 10 million of which were shared by at least two donors. Raw reads were error-corrected and collapsed into unique sequences with a nearest-neighbor algorithm that merged closely related sequences to remove PCR and sequencing errors. Alignment of CDR3 sequences to IMGT reference sequences was used to assign V, D and J gene segments. For a sequence to be retained, at least a six-nucleotide match to both a V gene segment and a J gene segment was required. A rearrangement was called productive if the CDR3 had no stop codons and remained in frame with V and J, and every other rearrangement was called non-productive. Following IMGT convention, CDR3 was defined as the stretch from the second conserved V-encoded cysteine to the conserved J-encoded phenylalanine. In an earlier analysis of 550 to 650 of the donors, sequences lacking an unambiguous match to a single V gene segment were excluded. An earlier analysis of fewer than 650 of the donors classified V segments as functional when productive rearrangements were above 56.7% and as segregating when the standard deviation between donors was above 5%. A statistical classification framework was developed to diagnose cytomegalovirus status using the catalog of TCR beta chain sequences. In a later analysis, V and J genes were assigned by comparing TCR nucleotide sequences against IMGT/GENE-DB human TR gene sequences. The TCRdist pipeline was used in a later analysis to assign CDR3 sequences and most-parsimonious VDJ recombination scenarios. In a later analysis, each TCR beta chain was defined by its CDR3 amino acid sequence together with its V-gene family, and reads without a unique V-gene family were excluded. In a later analysis, 450 to 600 highly shared, low-generation-probability nucleotide sequences were removed to address suspected cross-contamination and a sequencing artifact. A later analysis calculated a clonal expansion index for each public chain from normalized within-repertoire ranks of inferred template counts. In a later analysis, generation probabilities were computed using a VDJ recombination model fitted to out-of-frame rearrangements, and the results were checked against IGoR. In a later analysis, TCR-TCR, TCR-HLA and TCR-CMV co-occurrence was scored with hypergeometric tests, and a repertoire-size bias correction was applied to TCR pairs. False discovery rates were estimated in a later analysis by permuting HLA or CMV assignments 20 times. In a later analysis, co-occurring TCRs were grouped using DBSCAN, with TCRdist sequence similarity added in when clustering inside HLA-allele-positive subsets. Repertoires with fewer than 30,000 or more than 120,000 public chains, plus five repertoires with anomalous nucleotide sharing, were excluded from co-occurrence clustering. This is the immuneACCESS table as TCRdb keeps it, with only in-frame sequences that have V and J called. A part of the clones is gone; compared with another copy, unresolved V genes explain less than half, and the rest is unexplained. Clone size and V and J calls were adopted from that table, with D and trimming inferred from the DNA. The sample yields more than 100,000 clones; around 74% were counted once. Roughly 6% of the sample rests with the top ten.

The sequence joins TRBV7-9 to TRBJ1-4; TRBD1 lines up with 7 middle nucleotides. Specimen: PBMCs. The sequence came from a woman in her forties or fifties in good health and CMV-seropositive. The DNA sequence is given as TGTGCCAGCAGCGCGGGACAGACTAATGAAAAACTGTTTTTT. The translation is CASSAGQTNEKLFF. Here the CDR3 is joined to the reference TRBV7-9 and TRBJ1-4 genes, and the full variable domain is: DTGVSQNPRHKITKRGQNVTFRCDPISEHNRLYWYRQTLGQGPEFLTYFQNEAQLEKSRLLSDRFSAERPKGSFSTLEIQRTEQGDSAMYLCASSAGQTNEKLFFGSGTQLSVL.